This record looks at one T cell receptor beta chain sequence and its context. Different DNA sequences within this sample yield the same CDR3. In the authors' methods: Scientists estimated how many nucleated cells there were by amplifying reference gene primers. TCRdb's copy holds only in-frame clones and misses some; the assay was immunoSEQ multiplex PCR. V and J calls and clone size are copied from that table; D and trimming were computed from the DNA. The data contain under 45,000 clones, 78% of them singletons. This entry comes from a study of blood T cell repertoires in COVID-19. Study context: Samples came from the United States, Italy and Spain, spanning acute and convalescent COVID-19. T cells, B-cell-depleted T cells, or PBMCs supplied cDNA or gDNA.

This CDR3 spans 12 amino acids. Germline V lookup: CDR1 LNHDA, CDR2 SQIVND (reference sequence). Trimming took 3 bases from V and 7 from J, leaving 6 bases between them. This receptor was identified in a man aged 55 to 70 with acute or convalescent COVID-19. Source material: peripheral blood. This sequence joins TRBV19 and TRBJ1-4; D is unclear. CDR3 sequence reads: CASSIRSEKLFF. The DNA of the CDR3 is TGTGCCAGTAGTATTCGGAGTGAAAAACTGTTTTTT.